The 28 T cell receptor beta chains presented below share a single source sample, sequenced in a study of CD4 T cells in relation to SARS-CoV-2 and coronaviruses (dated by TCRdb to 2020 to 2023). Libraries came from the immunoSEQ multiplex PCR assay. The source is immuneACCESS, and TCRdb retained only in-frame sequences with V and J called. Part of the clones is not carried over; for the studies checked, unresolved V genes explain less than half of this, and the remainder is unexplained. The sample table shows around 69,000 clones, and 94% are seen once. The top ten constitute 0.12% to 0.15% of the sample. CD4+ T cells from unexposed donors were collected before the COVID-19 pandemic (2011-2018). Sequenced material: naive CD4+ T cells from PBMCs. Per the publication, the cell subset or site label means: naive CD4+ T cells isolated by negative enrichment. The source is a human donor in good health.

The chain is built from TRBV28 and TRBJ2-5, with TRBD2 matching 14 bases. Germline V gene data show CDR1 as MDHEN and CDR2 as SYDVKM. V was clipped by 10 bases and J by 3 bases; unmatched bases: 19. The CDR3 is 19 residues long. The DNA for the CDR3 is TGTGCCATTTCGAAGCCGGGACGGACGGGACTAGCGGGAGAAGAGACCCAGTACTTC. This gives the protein CAISKPGRTGLAGEETQYF.

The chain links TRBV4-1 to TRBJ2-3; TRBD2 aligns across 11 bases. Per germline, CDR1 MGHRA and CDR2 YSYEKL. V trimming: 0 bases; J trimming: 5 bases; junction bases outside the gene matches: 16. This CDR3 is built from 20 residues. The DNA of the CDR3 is TGCGCCAGCAGCCAAGAGGAGACTAGCGGGAATGTGGGCGGTAGAGATACGCAGTATTTT. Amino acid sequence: CASSQEETSGNVGGRDTQYF.

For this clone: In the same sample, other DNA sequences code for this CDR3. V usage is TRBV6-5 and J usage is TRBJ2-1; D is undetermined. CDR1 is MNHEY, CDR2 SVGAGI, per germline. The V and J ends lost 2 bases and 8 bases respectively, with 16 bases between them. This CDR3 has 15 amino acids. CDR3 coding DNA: TGTGCCAGCAGTTACAACCTTCGAGAGATCTATGAGCAGTTCTTC. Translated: CASSYNLREIYEQFF.

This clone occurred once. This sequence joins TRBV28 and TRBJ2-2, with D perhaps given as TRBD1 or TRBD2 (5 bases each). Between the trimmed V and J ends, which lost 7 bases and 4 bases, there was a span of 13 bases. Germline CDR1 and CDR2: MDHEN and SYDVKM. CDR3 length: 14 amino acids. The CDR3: CASIWGSGTGELFF. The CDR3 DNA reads TGTGCCAGCATTTGGGGGAGTGGCACCGGGGAGCTGTTTTTT.

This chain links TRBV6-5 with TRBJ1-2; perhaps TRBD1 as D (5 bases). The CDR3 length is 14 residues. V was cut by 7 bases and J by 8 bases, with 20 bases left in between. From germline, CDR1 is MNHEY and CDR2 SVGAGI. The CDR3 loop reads CASTNTGGTSGYTF. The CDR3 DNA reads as TGTGCCAGCACCAACACCGGGGGGACGAGCGGCTACACCTTC.

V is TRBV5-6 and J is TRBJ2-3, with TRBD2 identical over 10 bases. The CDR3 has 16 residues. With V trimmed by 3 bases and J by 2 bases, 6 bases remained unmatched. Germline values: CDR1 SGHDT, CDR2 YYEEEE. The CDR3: CASSYRTSGNTDTQYF. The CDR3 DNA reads TGTGCCAGCAGCTATCGGACTAGCGGTAACACAGATACGCAGTATTTT.

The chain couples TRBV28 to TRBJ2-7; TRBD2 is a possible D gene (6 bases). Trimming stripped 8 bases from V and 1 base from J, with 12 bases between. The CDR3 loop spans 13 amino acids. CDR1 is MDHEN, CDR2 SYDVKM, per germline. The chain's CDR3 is CASRDSASYEQYF. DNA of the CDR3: TGTGCCAGCCGGGACTCTGCGTCCTACGAGCAGTACTTC.

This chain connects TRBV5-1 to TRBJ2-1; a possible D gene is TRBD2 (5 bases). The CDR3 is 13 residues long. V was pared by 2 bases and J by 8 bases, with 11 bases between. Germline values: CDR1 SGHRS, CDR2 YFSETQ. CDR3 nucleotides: TGCGCCAGCAGCTTCGAGGGAAGGGATGAGCAGTTCTTC. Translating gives CASSFEGRDEQFF.

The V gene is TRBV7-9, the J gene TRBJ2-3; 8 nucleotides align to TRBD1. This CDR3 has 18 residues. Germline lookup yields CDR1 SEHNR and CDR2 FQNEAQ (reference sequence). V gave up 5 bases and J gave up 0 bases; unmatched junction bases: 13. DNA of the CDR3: TGTGCCAGCAGCACGACAGGGGCAGGACGCCACAGCACAGATACGCAGTATTTT. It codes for CASSTTGAGRHSTDTQYF.

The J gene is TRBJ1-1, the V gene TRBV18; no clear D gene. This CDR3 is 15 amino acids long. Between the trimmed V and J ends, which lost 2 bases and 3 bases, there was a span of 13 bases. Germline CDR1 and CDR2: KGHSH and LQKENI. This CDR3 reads CASSPSGLVDTEAFF. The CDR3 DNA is TGTGCCAGCTCACCATCTGGCCTCGTGGACACTGAAGCTTTCTTT. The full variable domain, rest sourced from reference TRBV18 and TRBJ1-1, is NAGVMQNPRHLVRRRGQEARLRCSPMKGHSHVYWYRQLPEEGLKFMVYLQKENIIDESGMPKERFSAEFPKEGPSILRIQQVVRGDSAAYFCASSPSGLVDTEAFFGQGTRLTVV.

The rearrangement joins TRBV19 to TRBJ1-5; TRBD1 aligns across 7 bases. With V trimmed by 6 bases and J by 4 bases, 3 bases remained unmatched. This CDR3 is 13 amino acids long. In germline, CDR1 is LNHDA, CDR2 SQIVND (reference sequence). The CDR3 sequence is CASRGQPNQPQHF. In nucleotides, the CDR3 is TGTGCCAGTAGGGGACAGCCGAATCAGCCCCAGCATTTT.

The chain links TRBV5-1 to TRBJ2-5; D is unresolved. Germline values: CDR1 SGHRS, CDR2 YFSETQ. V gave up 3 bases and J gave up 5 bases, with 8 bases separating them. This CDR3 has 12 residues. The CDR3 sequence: CASSSLGETQYF. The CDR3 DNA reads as TGCGCCAGCAGCTCCCTGGGGGAGACCCAGTACTTC.

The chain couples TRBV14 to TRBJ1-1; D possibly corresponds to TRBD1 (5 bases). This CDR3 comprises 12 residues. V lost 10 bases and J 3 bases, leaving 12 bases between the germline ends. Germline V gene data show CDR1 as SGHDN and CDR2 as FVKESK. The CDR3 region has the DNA TGTGCCAAAAAACAGGTGGACACTGAAGCTTTCTTT. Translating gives CAKKQVDTEAFF.

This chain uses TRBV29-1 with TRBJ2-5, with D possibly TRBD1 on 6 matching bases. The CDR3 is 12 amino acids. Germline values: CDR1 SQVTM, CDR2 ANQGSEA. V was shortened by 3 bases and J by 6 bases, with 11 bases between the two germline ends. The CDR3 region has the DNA TGCAGCGTTGACGAGCAGGGGCAGACCCAGTACTTC. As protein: CSVDEQGQTQYF.

This CDR3 reads CASQSEGGLALGQFF. The DNA of the CDR3 is TGCGCCAGCCAAAGTGAGGGGGGACTAGCCCTAGGACAGTTCTTC. J is TRBJ2-1 and V is TRBV4-1, with TRBD2 identical over 9 bases. The ends lost 8 bases at V and 13 bases at J; junction bases unmatched: 18. The CDR3 covers 15 residues. The germline gives CDR1 MGHRA, CDR2 YSYEKL.

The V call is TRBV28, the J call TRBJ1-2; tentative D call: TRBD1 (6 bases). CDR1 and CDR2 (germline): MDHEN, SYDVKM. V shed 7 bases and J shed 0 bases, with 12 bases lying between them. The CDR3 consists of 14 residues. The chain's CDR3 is CASILDRANYGYTF. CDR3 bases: TGTGCCAGCATCCTGGACAGAGCTAACTATGGCTACACCTTC.

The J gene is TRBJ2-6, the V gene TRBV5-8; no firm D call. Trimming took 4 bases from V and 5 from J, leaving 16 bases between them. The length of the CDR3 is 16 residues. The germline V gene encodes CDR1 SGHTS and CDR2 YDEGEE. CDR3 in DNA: TGTGCCAGCAGCCCAACGGACCGACTTCGGGCCAACGTCCTGACTTTC. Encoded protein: CASSPTDRLRANVLTF.

CDR3 DNA: TGTGCCAGTATTTCTAGCACAGGAGTTAACACCGGGGAGCTGTTTTTT. Protein product: CASISSTGVNTGELFF. The genes are TRBV19 and TRBJ2-2; D is tentatively TRBD1 or TRBD2 (5 bases each). Germline V gene lookup returns CDR1 LNHDA and CDR2 SQIVND (reference sequence). CDR3 length: 16 residues. V was shortened by 7 bases and J by 2 bases, with 17 bases between the two germline ends.

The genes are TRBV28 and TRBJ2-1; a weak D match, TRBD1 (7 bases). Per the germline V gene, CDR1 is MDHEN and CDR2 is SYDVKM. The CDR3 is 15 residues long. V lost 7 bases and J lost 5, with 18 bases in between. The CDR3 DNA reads TGTGCCAGCACCCCCCGCGGGACAGCCGACAATGAGCAGTTCTTC. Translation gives CASTPRGTADNEQFF.

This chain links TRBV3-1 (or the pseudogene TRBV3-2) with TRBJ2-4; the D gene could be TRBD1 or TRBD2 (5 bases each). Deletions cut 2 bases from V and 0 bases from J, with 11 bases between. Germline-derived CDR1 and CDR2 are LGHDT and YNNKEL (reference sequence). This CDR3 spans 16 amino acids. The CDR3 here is CASSQRDHLAKNIQYF. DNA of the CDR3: TGTGCCAGCAGCCAACGGGACCACTTAGCCAAAAACATTCAGTACTTC.

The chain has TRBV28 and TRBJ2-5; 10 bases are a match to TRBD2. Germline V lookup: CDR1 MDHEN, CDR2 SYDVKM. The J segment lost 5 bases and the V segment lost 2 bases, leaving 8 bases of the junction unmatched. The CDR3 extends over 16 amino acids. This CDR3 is CASSLNPSGSMETQYF. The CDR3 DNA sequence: TGTGCCAGCAGTTTAAACCCTAGCGGGAGTATGGAGACCCAGTACTTC.

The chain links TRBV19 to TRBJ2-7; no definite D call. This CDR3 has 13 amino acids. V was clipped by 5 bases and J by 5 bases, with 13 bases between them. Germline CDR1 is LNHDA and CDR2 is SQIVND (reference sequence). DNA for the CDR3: TGTGCCAGTAGTCTTAGTGTTTCAAACGAGCAGTACTTC. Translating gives CASSLSVSNEQYF.

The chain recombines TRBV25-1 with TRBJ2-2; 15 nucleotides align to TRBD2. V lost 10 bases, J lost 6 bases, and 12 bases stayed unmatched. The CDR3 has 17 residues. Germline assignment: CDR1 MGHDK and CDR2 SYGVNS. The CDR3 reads CATQDGTSGRLSGELFF. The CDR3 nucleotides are TGTGCCACCCAGGACGGGACTAGCGGGAGGTTATCCGGGGAGCTGTTTTTT.

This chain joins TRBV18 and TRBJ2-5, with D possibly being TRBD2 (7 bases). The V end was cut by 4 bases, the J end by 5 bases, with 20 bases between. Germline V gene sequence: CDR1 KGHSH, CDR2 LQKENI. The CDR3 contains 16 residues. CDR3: CASSQGPGGRWETQYF. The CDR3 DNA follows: TGTGCCAGCTCACAAGGGCCCGGGGGGCGCTGGGAGACCCAGTACTTC.

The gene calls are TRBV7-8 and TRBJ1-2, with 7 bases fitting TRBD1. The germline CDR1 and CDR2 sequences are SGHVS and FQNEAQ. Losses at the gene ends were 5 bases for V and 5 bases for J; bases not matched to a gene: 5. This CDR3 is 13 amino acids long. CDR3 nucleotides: TGTGCCAGCAGCCAGGGACAGAATTATGGCTACACCTTC. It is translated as CASSQGQNYGYTF.

The CDR3 DNA sequence: TGTGCCAGTAGGGGGACTAGCGGGATGACGCAGTATTTT. This encodes CASRGTSGMTQYF. This chain connects TRBV19 to TRBJ2-3, with 13 bases matching TRBD2. With 6 bases clipped from V and 9 bases from J, the junction kept 3 bases outside the gene matches. The CDR3 spans 13 residues. CDR1 is LNHDA and CDR2 is SQIVND in the germline V gene (reference sequence).

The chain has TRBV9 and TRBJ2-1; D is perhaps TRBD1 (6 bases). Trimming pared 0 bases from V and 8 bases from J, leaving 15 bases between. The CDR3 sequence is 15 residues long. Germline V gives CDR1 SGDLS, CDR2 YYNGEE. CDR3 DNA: TGTGCCAGCAGCGTAGGTACAGGGAAGTCGTATGAGCAGTTCTTC. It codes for CASSVGTGKSYEQFF. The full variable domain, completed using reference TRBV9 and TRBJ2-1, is DSGVTQTPKHLITATGQRVTLRCSPRSGDLSVYWYQQSLDQGLQFLIQYYNGEERAKGNILERFSAQQFPDLHSELNLSSLELGDSALYFCASSVGTGKSYEQFFGPGTRLTVL.

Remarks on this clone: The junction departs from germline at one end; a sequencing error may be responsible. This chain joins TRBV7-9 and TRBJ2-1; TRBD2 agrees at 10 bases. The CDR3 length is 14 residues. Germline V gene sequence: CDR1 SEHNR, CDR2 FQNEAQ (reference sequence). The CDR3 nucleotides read TGTGCCAGCAGCCTAGCGGGAGTAATAAATGAGCAGTTCTTC. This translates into CASSLAGVINEQFF.